The rows below give T cell receptor beta chains drawn from one sample of a study of a mutant IDH1 vaccine in newly diagnosed glioma. For these TCRs, the target antigens are not known. Clones were sequenced by immunoSEQ multiplex PCR, and TCRdb holds only the in-frame ones, with some missing. The data show tens of thousands of clones, 65% to 80% seen once. Here the sequenced sample was PBMCs, taken from a glioma patient whose treatment included an IDH1 peptide vaccine. Every receptor here comes from a man between 45 and 60 years old with glioma. CDR3s include the opening cysteine and the closing phenylalanine or tryptophan. D genes are given only for firm matches. Expanded clones get a size class; other rows say once, few or many, or leave the size out.

DNA: TGCAGCGCTAAGACAGGATCTAATGAAAAACTGTTTTTT; CDR3: CSAKTGSNEKLFF; size: -; V: TRBV29-1; D: -; J: TRBJ1-4
DNA: TGTGCCAGCACCGAACAGGTCTATAATTCACCCCTCCACTTT; CDR3: CASTEQVYNSPLHF; size: -; V: TRBV27; D: -; J: TRBJ1-6
DNA: TGTGCCAGTCGACAGTCCCCGAACACTGAAGCTTTCTTT; CDR3: CASRQSPNTEAFF; size: few; V: TRBV19; D: -; J: TRBJ1-1
DNA: TGTGCCATCAGTGAGGGGGGCTACACTCTGAACACTGAAGCTTTCTTT; CDR3: CAISEGGYTLNTEAFF; size: -; V: TRBV10-3; D: -; J: TRBJ1-1
DNA: TGTGCCAGCAGCCCCCGTGGCCGAAACTATGGCTACACCTTC; CDR3: CASSPRGRNYGYTF; size: -; V: TRBV5-6; D: -; J: TRBJ1-2
DNA: TGCAGCGCTGTCCCAGGCGAGACTGAAGCTTTCTTT; CDR3: CSAVPGETEAFF; size: -; V: TRBV29-1; D: -; J: TRBJ1-1
DNA: TGTGCCAGCAGCCCTCAGGCAAATTTATACGAGCAGTACTTC; CDR3: CASSPQANLYEQYF; size: few; V: TRBV11-2; D: -; J: TRBJ2-7
DNA: TGTGCCTGGAGTCCAGGAAAACCCTACGAGCAGTACTTC; CDR3: CAWSPGKPYEQYF; size: -; V: TRBV30; D: -; J: TRBJ2-7
DNA: TGTGCCTGGAGTAAGGACAGGGGAGCGCCCCAGCATTTT; CDR3: CAWSKDRGAPQHF; size: -; V: TRBV30; D: TRBD1; J: TRBJ1-5
DNA: TGTGCCAGCAGCCCGGAATACAATGAGCAGTTCTTC; CDR3: CASSPEYNEQFF; size: -; V: TRBV5-8; D: -; J: TRBJ2-1
DNA: TGTGCCAGCAGCCAAGGGAGACTAACGGACACCATATATTTT; CDR3: CASSQGRLTDTIYF; size: -; V: TRBV4-2; D: -; J: TRBJ1-3
DNA: TGTGCCAGCAGTGAAGCATGGGGGACCGGGGAGCTGTTTTTT; CDR3: CASSEAWGTGELFF; size: -; V: TRBV6-1; D: -; J: TRBJ2-2
DNA: TGTGCCAGCAGCCCCGACAGGGGGCAGAATCAGCCCCAGCATTTT; CDR3: CASSPDRGQNQPQHF; size: -; V: TRBV7-2; D: TRBD1; J: TRBJ1-5
DNA: TGCGCCAGCAGCAAACTACAGGGGAGGAGCACTGAAGCTTTCTTT; CDR3: CASSKLQGRSTEAFF; size: -; V: TRBV5-1; D: TRBD1; J: TRBJ1-1
DNA: TGCGCCAGCAGCTTGAGCGGGGCGGACACTGAAGCTTTCTTT; CDR3: CASSLSGADTEAFF; size: -; V: TRBV5-1; D: -; J: TRBJ1-1
DNA: TGCGCCAGCAGCTTGGAATCCCCAGGTAACGTGAACACTGAAGCTTTCTTT; CDR3: CASSLESPGNVNTEAFF; size: -; V: TRBV5-1; D: -; J: TRBJ1-1
DNA: TGTGCCAGCAGCGGGGCCAGCTCCTACGAGCAGTACTTC; CDR3: CASSGASSYEQYF; size: medium-sized; V: TRBV7-6; D: -; J: TRBJ2-7
DNA: TGCGCCAGCAGCTGGACGGGAGAACAGACTGAAGCTTTCTTT; CDR3: CASSWTGEQTEAFF; size: -; V: TRBV5-1; D: -; J: TRBJ1-1
DNA: TGTGCCAGCAGCTTAGGAGCTGTCTATGGCTACACCTTC; CDR3: CASSLGAVYGYTF; size: -; V: TRBV7-8; D: -; J: TRBJ1-2
DNA: TGTGCCAGTAGTATACCGGCAGGGGGCCTTAATGAAAAACTGTTTTTT; CDR3: CASSIPAGGLNEKLFF; size: -; V: TRBV19; D: TRBD1; J: TRBJ1-4
DNA: TGTGCCAGCACCGACCCTTGGGGGTACGAGCAGTACTTC; CDR3: CASTDPWGYEQYF; size: -; V: TRBV6-5; D: -; J: TRBJ2-7
DNA: TGCGCCAGCAGCGCTACTAGCGGGGGGAGCTCCTACAATGAGCAGTTCTTC; CDR3: CASSATSGGSSYNEQFF; size: -; V: TRBV5-1; D: TRBD2; J: TRBJ2-1
DNA: TGCGCCAGCAGCCAATCTTACAATGAGCAGTTCTTC; CDR3: CASSQSYNEQFF; size: -; V: TRBV4-1; D: -; J: TRBJ2-1
DNA: TGTGCCAGCAGGAGAGGAGTTAATGAAAAACTGTTTTTT; CDR3: CASRRGVNEKLFF; size: -; V: TRBV7-9; D: -; J: TRBJ1-4
DNA: TGTGCCAGCAGCGTAGATAGGACCCCGACCGGGGAGCTGTTTTTT; CDR3: CASSVDRTPTGELFF; size: -; V: TRBV9; D: -; J: TRBJ2-2
DNA: TGTGCCAGCAGCTTAGCGCCGGGATATAGCAATCAGCCCCAGCATTTT; CDR3: CASSLAPGYSNQPQHF; size: -; V: TRBV7-2; D: -; J: TRBJ1-5
DNA: TGTGCCAGCAGCGTAGAGGGACATAGCACAGATACGCAGTATTTT; CDR3: CASSVEGHSTDTQYF; size: -; V: TRBV9; D: -; J: TRBJ2-3